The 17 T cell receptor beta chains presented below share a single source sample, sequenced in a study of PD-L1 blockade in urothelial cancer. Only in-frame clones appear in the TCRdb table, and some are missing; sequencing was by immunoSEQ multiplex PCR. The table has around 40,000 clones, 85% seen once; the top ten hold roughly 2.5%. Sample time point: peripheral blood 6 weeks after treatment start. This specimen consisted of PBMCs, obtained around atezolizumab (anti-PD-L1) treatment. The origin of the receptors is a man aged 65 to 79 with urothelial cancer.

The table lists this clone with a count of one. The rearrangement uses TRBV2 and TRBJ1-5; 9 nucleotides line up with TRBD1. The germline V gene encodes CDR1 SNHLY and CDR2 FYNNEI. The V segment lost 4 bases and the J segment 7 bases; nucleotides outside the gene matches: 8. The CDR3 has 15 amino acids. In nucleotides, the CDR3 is TGTGCCAGCAGTGGCGGGACAGGGACATCGCAGCCCCAGCATTTT. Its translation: CASSGGTGTSQPQHF.

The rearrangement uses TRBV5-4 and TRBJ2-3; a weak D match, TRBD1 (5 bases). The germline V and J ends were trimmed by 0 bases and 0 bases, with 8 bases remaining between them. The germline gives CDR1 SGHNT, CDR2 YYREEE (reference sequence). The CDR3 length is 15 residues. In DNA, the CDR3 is TGTGCCAGCAGCTTGGGCGGACATAGCACAGATACGCAGTATTTT. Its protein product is CASSLGGHSTDTQYF. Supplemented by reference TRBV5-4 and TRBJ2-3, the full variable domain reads ETGVTQSPTHLIKTRGQQVTLRCSSQSGHNTVSWYQQALGQGPQFIFQYYREEENGRGNFPPRFSGLQFPNYSSELNVNALELDDSALYLCASSLGGHSTDTQYFGPGTRLTVL.

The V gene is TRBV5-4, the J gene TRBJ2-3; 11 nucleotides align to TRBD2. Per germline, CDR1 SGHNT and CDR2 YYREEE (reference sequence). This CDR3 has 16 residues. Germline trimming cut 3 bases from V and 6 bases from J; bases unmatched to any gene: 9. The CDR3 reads CASSSGTSGRGDTQYF. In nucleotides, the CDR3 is TGTGCCAGCAGCTCAGGGACTAGCGGTAGAGGGGATACGCAGTATTTT.

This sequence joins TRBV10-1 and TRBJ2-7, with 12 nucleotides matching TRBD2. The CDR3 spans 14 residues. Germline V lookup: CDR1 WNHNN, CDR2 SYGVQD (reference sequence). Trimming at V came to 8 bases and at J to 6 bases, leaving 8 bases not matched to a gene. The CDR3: CASSQTSGRSEQYF. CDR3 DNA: TGCGCCAGCTCCCAGACTAGCGGGAGAAGCGAGCAGTACTTC.

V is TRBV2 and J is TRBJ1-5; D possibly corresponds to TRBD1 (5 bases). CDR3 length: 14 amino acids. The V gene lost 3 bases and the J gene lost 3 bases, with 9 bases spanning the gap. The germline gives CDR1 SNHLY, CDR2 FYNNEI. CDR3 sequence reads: CASSEGRDNQPQHF. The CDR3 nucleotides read TGTGCCAGCAGTGAGGGCAGGGACAATCAGCCCCAGCATTTT.

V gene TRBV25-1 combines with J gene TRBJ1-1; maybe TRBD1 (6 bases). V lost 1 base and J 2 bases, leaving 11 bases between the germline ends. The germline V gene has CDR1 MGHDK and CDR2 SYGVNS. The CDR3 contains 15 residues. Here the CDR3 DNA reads TGTGCCAGCAGTGAATTCTGGGACATCAACACTGAAGCTTTCTTT. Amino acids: CASSEFWDINTEAFF.

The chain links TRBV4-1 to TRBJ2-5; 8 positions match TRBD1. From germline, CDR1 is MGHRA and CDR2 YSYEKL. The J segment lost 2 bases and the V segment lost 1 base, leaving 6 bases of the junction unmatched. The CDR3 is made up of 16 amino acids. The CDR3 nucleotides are TGCGCCAGCAGCCAAGTTATTACAGGGGGGCAAGAGACCCAGTACTTC. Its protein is CASSQVITGGQETQYF.

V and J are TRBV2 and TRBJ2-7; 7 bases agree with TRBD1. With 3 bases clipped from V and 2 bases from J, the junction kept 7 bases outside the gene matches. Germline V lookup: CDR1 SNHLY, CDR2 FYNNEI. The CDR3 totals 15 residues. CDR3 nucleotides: TGTGCCAGCAGTGACAAGACAGGGCTCACCTACGAGCAGTACTTC. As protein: CASSDKTGLTYEQYF.

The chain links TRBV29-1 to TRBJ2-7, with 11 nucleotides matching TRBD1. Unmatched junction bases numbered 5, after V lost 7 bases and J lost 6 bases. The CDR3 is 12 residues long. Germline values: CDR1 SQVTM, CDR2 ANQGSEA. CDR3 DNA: TGCAGCGGTGGACAGGGGGCCGCCGAGCAGTACTTC. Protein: CSGGQGAAEQYF.

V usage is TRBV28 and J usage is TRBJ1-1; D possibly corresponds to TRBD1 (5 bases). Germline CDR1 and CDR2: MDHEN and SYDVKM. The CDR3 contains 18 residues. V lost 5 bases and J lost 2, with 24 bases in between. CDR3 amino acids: CASSLPPGLTGDNTEAFF. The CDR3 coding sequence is TGTGCCAGCAGTCTGCCTCCGGGACTTACGGGGGATAACACTGAAGCTTTCTTT.

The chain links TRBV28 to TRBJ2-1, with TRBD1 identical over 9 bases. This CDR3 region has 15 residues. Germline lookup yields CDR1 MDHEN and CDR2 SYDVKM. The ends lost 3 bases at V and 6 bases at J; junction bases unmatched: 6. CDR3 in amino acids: CASSFRQGVGNEQFF. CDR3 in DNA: TGTGCCAGCAGTTTTCGACAGGGGGTGGGCAATGAGCAGTTCTTC.

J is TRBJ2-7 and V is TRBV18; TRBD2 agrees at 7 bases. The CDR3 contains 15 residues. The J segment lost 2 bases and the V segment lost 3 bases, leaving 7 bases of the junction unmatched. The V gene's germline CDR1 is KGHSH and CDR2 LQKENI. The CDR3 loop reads CASSPVLADTYEQYF. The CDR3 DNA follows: TGTGCCAGCTCACCTGTGCTAGCGGACACCTACGAGCAGTACTTC.

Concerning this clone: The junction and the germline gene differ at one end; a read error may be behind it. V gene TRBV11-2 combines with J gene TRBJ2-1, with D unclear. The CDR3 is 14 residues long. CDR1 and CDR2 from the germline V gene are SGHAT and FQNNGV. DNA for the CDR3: TGTGCCAGCAGCGTAGACTTACTCTACAATGAGCAGTTCTTC. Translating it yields CASSVDLLYNEQFF.

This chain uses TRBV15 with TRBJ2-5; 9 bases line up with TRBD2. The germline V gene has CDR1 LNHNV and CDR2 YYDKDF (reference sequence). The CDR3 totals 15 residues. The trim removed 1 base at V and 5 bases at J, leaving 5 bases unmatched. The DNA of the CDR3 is TGTGCCACCAGCAGAGGGGCTAGCGGGGAGGAGACCCAGTACTTC. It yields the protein CATSRGASGEETQYF.

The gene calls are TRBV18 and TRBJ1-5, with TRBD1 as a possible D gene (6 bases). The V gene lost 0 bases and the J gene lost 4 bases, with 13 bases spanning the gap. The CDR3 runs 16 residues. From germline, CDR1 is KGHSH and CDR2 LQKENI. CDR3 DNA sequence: TGTGCCAGCTCACCACCGGCTACAGGGCCTAATCAGCCCCAGCATTTT. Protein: CASSPPATGPNQPQHF.

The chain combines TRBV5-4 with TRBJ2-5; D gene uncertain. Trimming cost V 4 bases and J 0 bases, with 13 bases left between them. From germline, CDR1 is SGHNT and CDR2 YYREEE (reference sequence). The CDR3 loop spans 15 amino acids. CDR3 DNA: TGTGCCAGCAGCCCAGCAGACACATACCAAGAGACCCAGTACTTC. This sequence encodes CASSPADTYQETQYF. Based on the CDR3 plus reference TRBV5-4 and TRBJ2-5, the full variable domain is ETGVTQSPTHLIKTRGQQVTLRCSSQSGHNTVSWYQQALGQGPQFIFQYYREEENGRGNFPPRFSGLQFPNYSSELNVNALELDDSALYLCASSPADTYQETQYFGPGTRLLVL.

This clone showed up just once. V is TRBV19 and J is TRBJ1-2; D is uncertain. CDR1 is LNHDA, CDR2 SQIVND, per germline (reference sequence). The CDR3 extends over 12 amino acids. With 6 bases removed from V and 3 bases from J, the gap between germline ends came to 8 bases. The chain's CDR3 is CASRDGDYGYTF. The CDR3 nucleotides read TGTGCCAGTAGAGACGGGGACTATGGCTACACCTTC.